Listed here are 26 T cell receptor beta chains from one sample, sequenced in a study of vaccination and CD4 T cells after COVID-19. Antigens of these TCRs are unknown. This sample's treatment: approximately 10-day PBMC culture with coronavirus spike peptide pools or control peptides (ViraFEST assay). An Oncomine TCR Beta short-read assay was used to sequence the DNA from cultured CD4+ T cells. TCRdb processed the PCR reads anew with MiXCR; each CDR3 protein has one entry. The profile shows thousands of distinct CDR3 sequences, roughly 50% of them singletons. Sequencing was done on a sample of CD4+ T cells from blood, cultured in vitro. These receptors all come from a human donor who had recovered from COVID-19.

This clonotype rates as medium-sized. The rearrangement joins TRBV6-2 or TRBV6-3 to TRBJ2-4; D perhaps matches TRBD1 (6 bases). CDR1 is MNHEY, CDR2 SVGEGT, per germline. The CDR3 has 16 amino acids. V lost 5 bases and J lost 0, with 14 bases in between. The CDR3 sequence: CASSPVDRLAKNIQYF. DNA for the CDR3: TGTGCCAGCAGTCCCGTAGACAGGCTAGCCAAAAACATTCAGTACTTC.

V usage is TRBV7-9 and J usage is TRBJ1-2; D remains ambiguous. V lost 1 base, J lost 4 bases, and 13 bases lay in between. Per the germline V gene, CDR1 is SEHNR and CDR2 is FQNEAQ (reference sequence). CDR3 length equals 15 residues. The CDR3 nucleotides are TGTGCCAGCAGCTTAGTCATTGGGGTAACCTATGGCTACACCTTC. Encoded protein: CASSLVIGVTYGYTF.

This clonotype was observed a few times. This chain joins TRBV5-1 and TRBJ2-1; 12 positions match TRBD2. This CDR3 is built from 18 residues. V was pared by 2 bases and J by 2 bases, with 8 bases of the junction left unmatched. Per the germline V gene, CDR1 is SGHRS and CDR2 is YFSETQ. CDR3 bases: TGCGCCAGCAGCTTTGCTAGCGGGGGGGCCGATACCTACAATGAGCAGTTCTTC. It specifies CASSFASGGADTYNEQFF. Full variable domain (remainder filled in from reference TRBV5-1 and TRBJ2-1): KAGVTQTPRYLIKTRGQQVTLSCSPISGHRSVSWYQQTPGQGLQFLFEYFSETQRNKGNFPGRFSGRQFSNSRSEMNVSTLELGDSALYLCASSFASGGADTYNEQFFGPGTRLTVL.

This clonotype was counted only a few times. The chain has TRBV15 and TRBJ2-5; possibly TRBD2 for D (6 bases). This CDR3 is built from 13 residues. The germline CDR1 and CDR2 sequences are LNHNV and YYDKDF (reference sequence). V was pared by 3 bases and J by 2 bases, with 7 bases between. CDR3 nucleotide sequence: TGTGCCACCAGCAGGACTAGGCAAGAGACCCAGTACTTC. The encoded protein is CATSRTRQETQYF.

The chain carries TRBV7-2 and TRBJ2-7, with 9 nucleotides matching TRBD1. The CDR3 totals 15 residues. The germline V gene encodes CDR1 SGHTA and CDR2 FQGNSA. The junction had 10 bases not matched to a gene; V was cut back by 5 bases and J by 5 bases. CDR3 in amino acids: CASSITGTGINEQYF. The CDR3 coding sequence is TGTGCCAGCAGCATAACCGGGACAGGGATCAACGAGCAGTACTTC.

This CDR3 reads CSARTGENTGELFF. CDR3 DNA sequence: TGCAGCGCCCGGACAGGCGAGAACACCGGGGAGCTGTTTTTT. This sequence joins TRBV29-1 and TRBJ2-2; TRBD1 matches at 7 bases. V lost 7 bases, J lost 1 base, and 6 bases stayed unmatched. The CDR3 is 14 residues long. CDR1 and CDR2 from the germline V gene are SQVTM and ANQGSEA.

This chain connects TRBV2 to TRBJ2-7; no reliable D call. The CDR3 length is 13 residues. From germline, CDR1 is SNHLY and CDR2 FYNNEI. Trimming pared 7 bases from V and 2 bases from J, leaving 12 bases between. CDR3 bases: TGTGCCAGCATGCGAGCGTCGCCCTACGAGCAGTACTTC. It yields the protein CASMRASPYEQYF.

The chain has TRBV20-1 and TRBJ1-6; a possible D gene is TRBD1 (5 bases). CDR1 and CDR2 (germline): DFQATT, SNEGSKA (reference sequence). Trimming shortened V by 0 bases and J by 8 bases, and 5 bases separated the two germline ends. There are 12 residues in the CDR3. CDR3 residues: CSARDRDSPLHF. The CDR3 DNA reads TGCAGTGCTAGAGACAGGGATTCACCCCTCCACTTT.

The gene calls are TRBV15 and TRBJ2-3, with D unclear. Germline assignment: CDR1 LNHNV and CDR2 YYDKDF (reference sequence). This CDR3 has 13 residues. Trimming took off 0 bases at V and 5 bases at J, with 6 bases between the two ends. This CDR3 reads CATSRDPGDTQYF. In DNA, the CDR3 is TGTGCCACCAGCAGAGATCCGGGAGATACGCAGTATTTT.

This chain uses TRBV6-2 or TRBV6-3 with TRBJ1-5; TRBD1 aligns across 10 bases. CDR1 is MNHEY and CDR2 is SVGEGT in the germline V gene. The junction had 4 bases not matched to a gene; V was cut back by 4 bases and J by 4 bases. This CDR3 region has 15 residues. The CDR3, as DNA: TGTGCCAGCAGTTGGGACAGGGGCGCGAATCAGCCCCAGCATTTT. The encoded protein is CASSWDRGANQPQHF.

This clonotype was counted only a few times. The chain has TRBV7-2 and TRBJ1-5, with TRBD1 matching over 10 bases. The CDR3 totals 18 residues. CDR1 is SGHTA, CDR2 FQGNSA, per germline. V dropped 3 bases and J dropped 4; count of bases not matched to a gene: 12. The DNA for the CDR3 is TGTGCCAGCAGCTTGGACGGACAGGGGGTCATTGGGAATCAGCCCCAGCATTTT. As protein: CASSLDGQGVIGNQPQHF.

The rearrangement joins TRBV6-2 or TRBV6-3 to TRBJ1-6; D is uncertain. Trimming removed 4 bases from V and 9 bases from J, with 13 bases in between. Germline values: CDR1 MNHEY, CDR2 SVGEGT. The CDR3 is 14 amino acids. CDR3 nucleotide sequence: TGTGCCAGCAGTTTTGTGTCCGAGAGTTCACCCCTCCACTTT. This translates into CASSFVSESSPLHF.

The rearrangement uses TRBV10-1 and TRBJ2-3, with 7 bases identical to TRBD2. The germline gives CDR1 WNHNN, CDR2 SYGVQD (reference sequence). This CDR3 region has 16 residues. V was pared by 3 bases and J by 6 bases, with 12 bases of the junction left unmatched. The CDR3 nucleotides read TGCGCCAGCAGTGACCTTACTAGCGCGGAGGGGGATACGCAGTATTTT. Its translation is CASSDLTSAEGDTQYF.

The chain uses TRBV6-1 and TRBJ1-5; TRBD1 aligns across 8 bases. This CDR3 has 16 residues. V shed 7 bases and J 0 bases; nucleotides not matched to a gene: 8. Germline assignment: CDR1 MNHNS and CDR2 SASEGT. The CDR3 DNA is TGTGCCAGCACCGGACAGGGCAGGGGTAGCAATCAGCCCCAGCATTTT. It specifies CASTGQGRGSNQPQHF.

The chain uses TRBV18 and TRBJ2-3; 8 positions agree with TRBD2. Germline V lookup: CDR1 KGHSH, CDR2 LQKENI. The CDR3 is 14 amino acids. Germline trimming cut 8 bases from V and 4 bases from J; bases unmatched to any gene: 8. The CDR3 loop is CASGRGDGADTQYF. The CDR3 DNA is TGTGCCAGCGGGCGGGGGGACGGAGCAGATACGCAGTATTTT. Full variable domain (rest looked up from reference TRBV18 and TRBJ2-3): NAGVMQNPRHLVRRRGQEARLRCSPMKGHSHVYWYRQLPEEGLKFMVYLQKENIIDESGMPKERFSAEFPKEGPSILRIQQVVRGDSAAYFCASGRGDGADTQYFGPGTRLTVL.

The sample holds a few counts of this clonotype. V usage is TRBV27 and J usage is TRBJ1-5, with 7 bases matching TRBD1. V lost 2 bases and J lost 3; bases outside the gene matches: 16. CDR1 is MNHEY, CDR2 SMNVEV, per germline (reference sequence). The CDR3 is made up of 19 amino acids. The CDR3 here is CASSLGGTAGVGSNQPQHF. The CDR3 DNA sequence: TGTGCCAGCAGTTTAGGAGGGACAGCCGGGGTGGGTTCCAATCAGCCCCAGCATTTT.

This sequence joins TRBV27 and TRBJ2-5; 7 bases align to TRBD2. Germline-derived CDR1 and CDR2 are MNHEY and SMNVEV (reference sequence). The trim removed 6 bases at V and 0 bases at J, leaving 7 bases unmatched. The CDR3 totals 15 residues. The CDR3 bases are TGTGCCAGCAGGACGGTCGGGGGGAACCAAGAGACCCAGTACTTC. As protein: CASRTVGGNQETQYF.

The rearrangement links TRBV10-3 to TRBJ1-1; 9 bases align to TRBD1. J lost 1 base, V lost 7 bases, and 7 bases had no gene match. The CDR3 runs 15 residues. The germline gives CDR1 ENHRY, CDR2 SYGVKD. CDR3 amino acids: CAITNRTGANTEAFF. The CDR3 nucleotides read TGTGCCATCACCAATAGGACAGGGGCGAACACTGAAGCTTTCTTT.

The rearrangement links TRBV27 to TRBJ2-6; D is unclear. The germline V and J ends were trimmed by 2 bases and 1 base, with 15 bases remaining between them. Germline V gene data show CDR1 as MNHEY and CDR2 as SMNVEV (reference sequence). The CDR3 is 18 amino acids. DNA for the CDR3: TGTGCCAGCAGTTTAATGCCAGGCCGACGGTCTGGGGCCAACGTCCTGACTTTC. Residues: CASSLMPGRRSGANVLTF.

This clonotype was seen only a few times. V and J are TRBV6-5 and TRBJ1-3; D remains unclear. Germline CDR1 and CDR2: MNHEY and SVGAGI. The V end lost 4 bases, the J end lost 4 bases, and 8 bases lay between the germline ends. This CDR3 comprises 13 residues. In nucleotides, the CDR3 is TGTGCCAGCAGTTTCGGTAAAGGAAACACCATATATTTT. It codes for CASSFGKGNTIYF.

This clonotype was detected a few times. This chain links TRBV29-1 with TRBJ1-5; D is uncertain. This CDR3 is built from 13 residues. Germline CDR1 and CDR2: SQVTM and ANQGSEA. V was cut by 4 bases and J by 6 bases, with 13 bases left in between. DNA of the CDR3: TGCAGCGTTGGGGGAAACTCAGGTCAGCCCCAGCATTTT. Amino acid sequence: CSVGGNSGQPQHF.

This clonotype has more than one count but fewer than ten. V usage is TRBV20-1 and J usage is TRBJ1-5; D remains ambiguous. V lost 0 bases to trimming and J lost 8 bases, with 14 bases between them. Germline values: CDR1 DFQATT, CDR2 SNEGSKA (reference sequence). The CDR3 spans 14 residues. The CDR3 sequence: CSARDSASIEPQHF. For the CDR3, the DNA is TGCAGTGCTAGAGATTCGGCGAGTATTGAGCCCCAGCATTTT.

This clonotype has only a few counts. The rearrangement joins TRBV2 to TRBJ1-1; perhaps TRBD1 as D (5 bases). Germline V CDR1 and CDR2: SNHLY, FYNNEI. This CDR3 has 14 amino acids. V was trimmed by 2 bases and J by 4 bases, leaving 11 bases between them. CDR3 in amino acids: CASSEQGGPTEAFF. Here the CDR3 DNA reads TGTGCCAGCAGTGAACAGGGAGGGCCCACTGAAGCTTTCTTT.

This chain uses TRBV24-1 with TRBJ1-5; D is perhaps TRBD1 (6 bases). This CDR3 comprises 13 residues. Germline values: CDR1 KGHDR, CDR2 SFDVKD. Trimming removed 5 bases from V and 7 bases from J, with 11 bases in between. For the CDR3, the DNA is TGTGCCACCAGTGCACAGGGAGGCCAGCCCCAGCATTTT. It yields the protein CATSAQGGQPQHF.

This clonotype was picked up a small number of times. The chain joins TRBV6-1 to TRBJ2-3, with TRBD1 matching over 7 bases. V dropped 7 bases and J dropped 2; count of bases not matched to a gene: 9. The CDR3 loop spans 15 amino acids. The germline CDR1 and CDR2 sequences are MNHNS and SASEGT. For the CDR3, the DNA is TGTGCCAGCACTGCAAGGGGGCTTACCACAGATACGCAGTATTTT. Amino acid sequence: CASTARGLTTDTQYF.

V gene TRBV28 combines with J gene TRBJ1-2; 10 nucleotides match TRBD1. CDR3 length equals 14 residues. Germline trimming cut 4 bases from V and 8 bases from J; bases unmatched to any gene: 7. Germline CDR1 reads MDHEN; CDR2 reads SYDVKM. CDR3 region: CASSSPGTGDGYTF. The CDR3 DNA is TGTGCCAGCAGTTCCCCCGGGACAGGGGACGGCTACACCTTC.